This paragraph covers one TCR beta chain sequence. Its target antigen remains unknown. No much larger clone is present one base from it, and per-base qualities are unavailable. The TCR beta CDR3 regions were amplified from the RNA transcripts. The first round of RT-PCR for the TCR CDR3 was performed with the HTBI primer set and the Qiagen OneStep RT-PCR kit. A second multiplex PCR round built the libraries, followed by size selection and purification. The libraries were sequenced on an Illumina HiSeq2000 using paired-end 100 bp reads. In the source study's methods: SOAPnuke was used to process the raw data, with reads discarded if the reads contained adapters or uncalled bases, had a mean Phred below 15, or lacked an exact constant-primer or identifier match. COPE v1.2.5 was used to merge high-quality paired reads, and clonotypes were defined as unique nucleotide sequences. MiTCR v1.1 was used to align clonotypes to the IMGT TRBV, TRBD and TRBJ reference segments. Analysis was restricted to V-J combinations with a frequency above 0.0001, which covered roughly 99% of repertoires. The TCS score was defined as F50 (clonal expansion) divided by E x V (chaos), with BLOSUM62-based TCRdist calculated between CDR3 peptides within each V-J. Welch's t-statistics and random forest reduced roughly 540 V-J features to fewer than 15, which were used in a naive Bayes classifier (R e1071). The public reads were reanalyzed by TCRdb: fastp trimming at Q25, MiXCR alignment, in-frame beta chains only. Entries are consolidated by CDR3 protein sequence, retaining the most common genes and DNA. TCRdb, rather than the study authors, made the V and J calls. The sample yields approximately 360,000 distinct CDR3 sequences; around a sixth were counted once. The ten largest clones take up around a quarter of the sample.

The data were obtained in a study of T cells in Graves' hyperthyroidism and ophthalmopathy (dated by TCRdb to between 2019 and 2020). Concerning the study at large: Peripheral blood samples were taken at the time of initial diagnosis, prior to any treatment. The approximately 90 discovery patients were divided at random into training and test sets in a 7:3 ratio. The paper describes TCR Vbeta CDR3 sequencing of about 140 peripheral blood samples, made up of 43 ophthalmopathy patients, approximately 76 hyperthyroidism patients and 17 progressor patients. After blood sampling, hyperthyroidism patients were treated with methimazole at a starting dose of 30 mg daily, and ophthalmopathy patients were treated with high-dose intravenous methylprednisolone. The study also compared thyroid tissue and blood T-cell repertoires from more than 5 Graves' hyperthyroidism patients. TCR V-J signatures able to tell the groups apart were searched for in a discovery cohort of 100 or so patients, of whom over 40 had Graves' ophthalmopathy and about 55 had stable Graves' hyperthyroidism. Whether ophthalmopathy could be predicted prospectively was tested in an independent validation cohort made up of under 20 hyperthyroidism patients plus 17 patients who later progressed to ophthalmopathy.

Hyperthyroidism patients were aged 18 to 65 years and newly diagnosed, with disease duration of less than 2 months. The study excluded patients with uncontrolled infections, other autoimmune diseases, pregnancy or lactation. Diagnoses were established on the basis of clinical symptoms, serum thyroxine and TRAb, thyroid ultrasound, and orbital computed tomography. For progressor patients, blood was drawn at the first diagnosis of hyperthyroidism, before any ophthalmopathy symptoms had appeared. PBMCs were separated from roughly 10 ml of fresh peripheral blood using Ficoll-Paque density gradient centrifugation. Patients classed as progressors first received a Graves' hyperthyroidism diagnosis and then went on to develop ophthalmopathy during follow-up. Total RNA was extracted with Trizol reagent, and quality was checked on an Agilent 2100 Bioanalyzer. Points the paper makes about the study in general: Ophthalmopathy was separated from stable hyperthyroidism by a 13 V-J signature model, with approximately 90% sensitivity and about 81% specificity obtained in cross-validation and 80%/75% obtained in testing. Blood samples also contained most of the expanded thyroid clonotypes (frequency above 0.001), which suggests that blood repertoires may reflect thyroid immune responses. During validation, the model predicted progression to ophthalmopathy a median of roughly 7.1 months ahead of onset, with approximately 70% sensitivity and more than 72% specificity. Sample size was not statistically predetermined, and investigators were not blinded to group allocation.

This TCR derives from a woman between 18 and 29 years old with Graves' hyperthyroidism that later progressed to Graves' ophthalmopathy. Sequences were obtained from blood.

The bases read TGTGCCAGCAGACCCCCGGGACAGGGAGTTACCGGGGAGCTGTTTTTT. Its product reads: CASRPPGQGVTGELFF. The V gene is TRBV6-2 or TRBV6-3 and the J gene is TRBJ2-2; 9 central bases correspond to TRBD1. From its cysteine to its phenylalanine, the CDR3 spans 16 amino acids. CDR3 DNA only is kept here, 48 bases in frame from base 1. CDR1 and CDR2 are read off the germline V gene as MNHEY and SVGEGT. V loses 6 bases at its end and J loses 5 bases; junction bases beyond the gene matches: 10.